This record covers a single TCR beta chain. This entry belongs to a study of blood T cell repertoires in COVID-19. Study information: Acute and convalescent COVID-19 samples came from the United States, Italy and Spain. PBMCs, B-cell-depleted T cells, or T cells were the source of the cDNA or gDNA that made up the material.

How the authors handled the data: Amplified reference gene primers provided the basis for estimating nucleated cell counts. Measured with immunoSEQ multiplex PCR; TCRdb has only the in-frame clones, and not every one. Clone size and V and J calls were adopted from that table, with D and trimming inferred from the DNA. The sample contains approximately 54,000 clones, roughly 76% of which appear only once. The germline gives CDR1 MDHEN, CDR2 SYDVKM. The CDR3 extends over 14 amino acids. V shed 6 bases and J shed 4 bases, with 16 bases lying between them. The material sequenced was peripheral blood. The gene calls are TRBV28 and TRBJ2-7, with D possibly being TRBD1 (6 bases). This TCR was sampled from a woman aged 55-75 years with acute or convalescent COVID-19. The CDR3 nucleotides are TGTGCCAGCAGACTAAACAGGGATCGGTACGAGCAGTACTTC. Translation gives CASRLNRDRYEQYF.